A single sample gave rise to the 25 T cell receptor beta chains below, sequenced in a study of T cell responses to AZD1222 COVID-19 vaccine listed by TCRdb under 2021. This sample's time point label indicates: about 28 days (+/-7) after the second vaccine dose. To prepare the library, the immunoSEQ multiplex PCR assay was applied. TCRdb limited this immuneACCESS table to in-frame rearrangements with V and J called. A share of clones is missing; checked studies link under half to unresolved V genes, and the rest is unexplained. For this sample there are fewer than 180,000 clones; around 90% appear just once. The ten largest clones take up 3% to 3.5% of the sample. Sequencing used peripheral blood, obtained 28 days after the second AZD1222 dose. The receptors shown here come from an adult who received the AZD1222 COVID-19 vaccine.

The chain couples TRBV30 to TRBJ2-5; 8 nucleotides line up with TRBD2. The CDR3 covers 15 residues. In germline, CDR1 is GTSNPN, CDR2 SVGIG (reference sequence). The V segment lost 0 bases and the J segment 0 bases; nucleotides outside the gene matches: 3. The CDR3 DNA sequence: TGTGCCTGGAGTGTAGCGGGAGCGTACCAAGAGACCCAGTACTTC. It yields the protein CAWSVAGAYQETQYF.

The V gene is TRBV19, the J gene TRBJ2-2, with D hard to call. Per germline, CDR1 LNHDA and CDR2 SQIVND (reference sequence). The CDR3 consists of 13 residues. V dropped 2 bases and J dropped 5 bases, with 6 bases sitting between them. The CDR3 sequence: CASSIIPTGELFF. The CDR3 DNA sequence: TGTGCCAGTAGTATAATCCCTACCGGGGAGCTGTTTTTT.

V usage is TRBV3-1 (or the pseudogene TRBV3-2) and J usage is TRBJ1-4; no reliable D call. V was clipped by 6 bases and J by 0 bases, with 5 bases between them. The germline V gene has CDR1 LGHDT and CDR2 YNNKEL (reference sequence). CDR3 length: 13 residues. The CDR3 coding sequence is TGTGCCAGCAGTGTTGCAACTAATGAAAAACTGTTTTTT. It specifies CASSVATNEKLFF.

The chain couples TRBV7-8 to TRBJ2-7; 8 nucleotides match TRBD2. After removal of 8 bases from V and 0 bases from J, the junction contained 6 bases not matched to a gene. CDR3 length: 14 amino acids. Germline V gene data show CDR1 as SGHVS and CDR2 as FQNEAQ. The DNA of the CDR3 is TGTGCCAGCTTGCCGAGCGGGAGCTCCTACGAGCAGTACTTC. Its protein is CASLPSGSSYEQYF.

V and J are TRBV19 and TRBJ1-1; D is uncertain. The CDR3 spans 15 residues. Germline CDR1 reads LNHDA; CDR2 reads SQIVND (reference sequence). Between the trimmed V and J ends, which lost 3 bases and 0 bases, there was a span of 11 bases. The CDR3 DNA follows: TGTGCCAGTAGTATTTTTTCGGGAGTGAACACTGAAGCTTTCTTT. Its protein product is CASSIFSGVNTEAFF.

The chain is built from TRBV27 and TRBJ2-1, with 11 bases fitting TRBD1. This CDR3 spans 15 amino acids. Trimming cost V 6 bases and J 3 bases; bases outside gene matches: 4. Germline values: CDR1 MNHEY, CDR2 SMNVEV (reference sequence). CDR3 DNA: TGTGCCAGCAGCCCCGGGACAGGGGGCTACAATGAGCAGTTCTTC. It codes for CASSPGTGGYNEQFF.

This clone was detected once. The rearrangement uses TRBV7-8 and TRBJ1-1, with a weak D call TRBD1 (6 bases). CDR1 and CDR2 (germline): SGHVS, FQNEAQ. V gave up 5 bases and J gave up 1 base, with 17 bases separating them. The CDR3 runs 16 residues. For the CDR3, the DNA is TGTGCCAGCAGCCCATCCGTGGGGGGCAAGAACACTGAAGCTTTCTTT. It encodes CASSPSVGGKNTEAFF.

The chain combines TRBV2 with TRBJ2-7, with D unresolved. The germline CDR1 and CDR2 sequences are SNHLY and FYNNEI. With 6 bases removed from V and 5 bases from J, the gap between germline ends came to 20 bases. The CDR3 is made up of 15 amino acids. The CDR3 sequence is CASRATAIPDDEQYF. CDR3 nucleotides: TGTGCCAGCAGAGCCACAGCGATCCCCGACGACGAGCAGTACTTC.

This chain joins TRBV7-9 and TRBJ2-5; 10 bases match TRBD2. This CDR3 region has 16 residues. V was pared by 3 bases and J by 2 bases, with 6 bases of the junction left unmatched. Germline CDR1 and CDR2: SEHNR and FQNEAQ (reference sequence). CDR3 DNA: TGTGCCAGCAGCTTGGGAGCGGGAGGGGATCAAGAGACCCAGTACTTC. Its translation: CASSLGAGGDQETQYF.

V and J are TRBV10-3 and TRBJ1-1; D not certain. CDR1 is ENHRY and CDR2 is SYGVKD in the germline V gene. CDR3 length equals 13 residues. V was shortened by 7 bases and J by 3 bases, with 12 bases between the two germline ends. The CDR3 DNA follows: TGTGCCATCACCCCCGCTGGGGACACTGAAGCTTTCTTT. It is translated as CAITPAGDTEAFF.

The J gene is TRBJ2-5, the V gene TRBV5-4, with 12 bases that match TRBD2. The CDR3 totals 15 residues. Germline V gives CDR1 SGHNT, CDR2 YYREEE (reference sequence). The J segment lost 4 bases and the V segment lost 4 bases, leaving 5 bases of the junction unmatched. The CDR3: CASSTEGLAGETQYF. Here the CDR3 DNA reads TGTGCCAGCAGCACTGAGGGACTAGCGGGAGAGACCCAGTACTTC.

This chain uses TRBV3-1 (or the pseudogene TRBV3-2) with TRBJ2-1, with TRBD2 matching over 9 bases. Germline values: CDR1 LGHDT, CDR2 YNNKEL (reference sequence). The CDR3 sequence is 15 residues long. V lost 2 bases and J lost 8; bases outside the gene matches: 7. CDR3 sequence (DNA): TGTGCCAGCAGCCAAATTGCGGGAGGGAAGGATGAGCAGTTCTTC. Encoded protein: CASSQIAGGKDEQFF.

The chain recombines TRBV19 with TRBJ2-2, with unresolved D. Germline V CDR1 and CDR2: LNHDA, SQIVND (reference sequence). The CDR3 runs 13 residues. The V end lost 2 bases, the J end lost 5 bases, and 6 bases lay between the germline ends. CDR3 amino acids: CASSIRRTGELFF. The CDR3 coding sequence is TGTGCCAGTAGTATACGACGGACCGGGGAGCTGTTTTTT. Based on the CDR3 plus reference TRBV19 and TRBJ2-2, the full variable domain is DGGITQSPKYLFRKEGQNVTLSCEQNLNHDAMYWYRQDPGQGLRLIYYSQIVNDFQKGDIAEGYSVSREKKESFPLTVTSAQKNPTAFYLCASSIRRTGELFFGEGSRLTVL.

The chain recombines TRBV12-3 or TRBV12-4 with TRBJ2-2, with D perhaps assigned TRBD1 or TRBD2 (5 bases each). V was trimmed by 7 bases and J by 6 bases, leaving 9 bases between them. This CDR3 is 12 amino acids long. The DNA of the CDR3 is TGTGCCAGCAACAGAGGGGCCGGGGAGCTGTTTTTT. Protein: CASNRGAGELFF.

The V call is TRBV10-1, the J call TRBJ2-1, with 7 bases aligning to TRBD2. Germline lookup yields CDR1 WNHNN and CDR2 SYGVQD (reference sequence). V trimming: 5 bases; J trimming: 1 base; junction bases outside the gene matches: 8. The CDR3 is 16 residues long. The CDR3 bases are TGCGCCAGCAGTAAGGGTCTAGCGGCATCCTACAATGAGCAGTTCTTC. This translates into CASSKGLAASYNEQFF.

The CDR3 DNA is TGTGCCAGCAGCTTATCAGGGACGGATTCACCCCTCCACTTT. It is translated as CASSLSGTDSPLHF. The V call is TRBV7-9, the J call TRBJ1-6, with D maybe TRBD1 (5 bases). Germline lookup yields CDR1 SEHNR and CDR2 FQNEAQ (reference sequence). The V gene lost 2 bases and the J gene lost 8 bases, with 10 bases spanning the gap. The CDR3 loop spans 14 amino acids.

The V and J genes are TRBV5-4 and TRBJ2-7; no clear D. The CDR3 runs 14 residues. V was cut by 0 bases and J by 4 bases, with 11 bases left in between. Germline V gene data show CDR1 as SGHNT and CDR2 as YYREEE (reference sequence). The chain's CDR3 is CASSLVGKSYEQYF. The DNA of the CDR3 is TGTGCCAGCAGCTTGGTGGGGAAATCGTACGAGCAGTACTTC.

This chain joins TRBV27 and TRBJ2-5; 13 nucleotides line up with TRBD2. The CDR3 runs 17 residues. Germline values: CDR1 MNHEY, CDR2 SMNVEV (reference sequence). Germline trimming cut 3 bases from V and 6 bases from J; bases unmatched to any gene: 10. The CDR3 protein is CASSFSGTSGMGKTQYF. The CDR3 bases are TGTGCCAGCAGTTTCTCCGGGACTAGCGGGATGGGGAAGACCCAGTACTTC.

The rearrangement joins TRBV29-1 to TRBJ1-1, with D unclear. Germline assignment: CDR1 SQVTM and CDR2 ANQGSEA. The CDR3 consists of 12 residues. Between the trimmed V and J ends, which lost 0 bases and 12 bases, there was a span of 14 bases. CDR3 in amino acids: CSVEDGQPQTFF. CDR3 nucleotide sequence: TGCAGCGTTGAAGATGGGCAGCCCCAAACTTTCTTT.

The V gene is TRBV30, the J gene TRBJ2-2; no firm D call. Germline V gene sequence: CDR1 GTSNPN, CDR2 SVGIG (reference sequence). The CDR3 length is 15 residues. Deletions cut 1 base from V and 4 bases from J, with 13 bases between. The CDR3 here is CAWSDIAKSTGELFF. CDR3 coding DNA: TGTGCCTGGAGTGATATAGCCAAATCCACCGGGGAGCTGTTTTTT.

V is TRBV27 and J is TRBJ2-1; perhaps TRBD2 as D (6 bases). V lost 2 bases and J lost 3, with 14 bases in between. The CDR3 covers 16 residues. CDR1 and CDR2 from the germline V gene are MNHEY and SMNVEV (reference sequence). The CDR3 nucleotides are TGTGCCAGCAGTTTAGCGGGAACCCCCGTCTACAATGAGCAGTTCTTC. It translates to CASSLAGTPVYNEQFF.

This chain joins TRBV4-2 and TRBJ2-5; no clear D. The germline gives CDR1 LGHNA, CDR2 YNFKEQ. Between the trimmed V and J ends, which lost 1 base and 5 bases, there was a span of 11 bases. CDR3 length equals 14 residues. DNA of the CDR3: TGTGCCAGCAGCCAAGGCCGCGGTCGGGAGACCCAGTACTTC. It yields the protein CASSQGRGRETQYF.

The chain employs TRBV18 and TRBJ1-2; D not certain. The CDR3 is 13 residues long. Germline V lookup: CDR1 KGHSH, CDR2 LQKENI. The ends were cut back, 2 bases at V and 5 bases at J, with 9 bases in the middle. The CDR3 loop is CASSPGVTYGYTF. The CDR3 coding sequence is TGTGCCAGCTCACCAGGGGTTACGTATGGCTACACCTTC.

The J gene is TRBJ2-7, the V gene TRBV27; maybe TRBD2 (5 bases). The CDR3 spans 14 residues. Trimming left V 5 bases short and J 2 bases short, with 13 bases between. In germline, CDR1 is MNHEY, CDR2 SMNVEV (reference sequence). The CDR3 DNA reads TGTGCCAGCAGTCGGGGTTCAAATCCCTACGAGCAGTACTTC. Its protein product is CASSRGSNPYEQYF.

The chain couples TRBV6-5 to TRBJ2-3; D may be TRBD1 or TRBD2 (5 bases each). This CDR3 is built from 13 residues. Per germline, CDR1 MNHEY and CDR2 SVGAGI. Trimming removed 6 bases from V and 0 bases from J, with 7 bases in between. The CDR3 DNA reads TGTGCCAGCAGAAGGGACAGCACAGATACGCAGTATTTT. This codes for CASRRDSTDTQYF.